What follows describes a single T cell receptor (beta chain). Its antigen remains unidentified. Sequenced by immunoSEQ multiplex PCR; TCRdb stores in-frame clones only, minus some. The sample holds around 99,000 clones, about 91% seen once. Germline assignment: CDR1 MNHEY and CDR2 SVGAGI. The V and J ends lost 1 base and 7 bases respectively, with 11 bases between them. The CDR3 contains 14 residues. These data belong to a study of siplizumab effects on memory and regulatory T cells. General study findings and limits: Unstimulated subsets accounted for the mapping of only a minor share of the clones that were alloreactive. The alloresponse seemed to draw substantially on naive T cells, which appeared more diverse than memory cells. No naive or memory phenotype could be assigned to roughly 75-95% of proliferating clones.

The sample was Tregs sorted from blood. The origin of this receptor is a human donor in good health. The chain combines TRBV6-5 with TRBJ1-5; D gene uncertain. CDR3 sequence reads: CASSYLGYSQPQHF. The CDR3 DNA sequence: TGTGCCAGCAGTTACTTGGGTTACTCGCAGCCCCAGCATTTT.